The following is a TCR beta chain sequence with its context. Its cognate antigen is unknown. These data belong to a study of tumor-infiltrating lymphocytes in glioblastoma multiforme. General study points: The T cells in this sample were not sorted into functional subsets.

Looked up from germline, CDR1 is SGHAT and CDR2 is FQNNGV. Trimming left V 7 bases short and J 0 bases short, with 7 bases between. The CDR3 sequence is 12 residues long. TCRB libraries came from RNA via three nested multiplex PCR rounds. These TCRB libraries lack any described unique molecular identifiers. TCRdb ran MiXCR on the multiplex PCR reads and lists one entry per CDR3 protein. The sample carries about 18,000 distinct CDR3 sequences, approximately 70% recorded once. J is TRBJ2-7 and V is TRBV11-2; D gene unclear. Sequencing was performed on peripheral blood. The TCR comes from a male donor with glioblastoma. CDR3 bases: TGTGCCAGCAATACTTACTCCTACGAGCAGTACTTC. It specifies CASNTYSYEQYF.